Many counts were recorded for the clone carrying this T cell receptor (beta chain). Its specificity is not known. Germline assignment: CDR1 SGHRS and CDR2 YFSETQ. After removal of 4 bases from V and 9 bases from J, the junction contained 4 bases not matched to a gene. The CDR3 length is 13 residues. This entry comes from a study of T-cell reconstitution after alpha-beta-depleted transplantation in children. The study, taken as a whole, reports: T cells produced anew were the main source of T-cell counts and diversity one year after transplant.

Preparing the TCRbeta library involved the use of unique molecular identifiers. TCRdb reprocessed the PCR reads with MiXCR, giving one entry per CDR3 protein. The data show 600,000 to 700,000 distinct CDR3 sequences, with about 12% seen just once and 0.75% to 0.85% held by the top ten. The sample was PBMCs, taken before TCRalphabeta/CD19-depleted stem cell transplant. The TCR originated in a girl under 10 years old with congenital amegakaryocytic thrombocytopenia, due to receive a stem cell transplant. This chain connects TRBV5-1 to TRBJ2-1; TRBD1 aligns across 10 bases. CDR3 sequence: CASSKTGGIEQFF. CDR3 nucleotides: TGCGCCAGCAGCAAGACAGGGGGCATTGAGCAGTTCTTC.